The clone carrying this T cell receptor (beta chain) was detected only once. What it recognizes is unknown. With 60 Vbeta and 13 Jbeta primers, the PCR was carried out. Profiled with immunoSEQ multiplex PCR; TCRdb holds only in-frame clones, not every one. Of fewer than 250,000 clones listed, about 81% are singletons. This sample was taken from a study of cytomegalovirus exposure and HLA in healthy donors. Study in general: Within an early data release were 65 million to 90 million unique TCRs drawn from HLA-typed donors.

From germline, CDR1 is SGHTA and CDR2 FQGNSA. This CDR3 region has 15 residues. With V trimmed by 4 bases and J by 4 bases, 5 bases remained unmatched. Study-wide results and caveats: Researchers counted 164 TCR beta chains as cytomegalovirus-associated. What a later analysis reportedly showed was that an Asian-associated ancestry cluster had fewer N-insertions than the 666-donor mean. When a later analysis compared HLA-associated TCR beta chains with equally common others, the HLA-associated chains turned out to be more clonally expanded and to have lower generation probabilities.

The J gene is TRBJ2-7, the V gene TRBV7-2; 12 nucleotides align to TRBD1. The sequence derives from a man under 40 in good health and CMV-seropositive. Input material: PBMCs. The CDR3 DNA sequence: TGTGCCAGCAGCTCGGGACAGGGGGCCTTATACGAGCAGTACTTC. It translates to CASSSGQGALYEQYF.